These T cell receptor beta chains were read from a single sample in a study of blood T cells in healthy people across ages. TCRdb reprocessed the 5' RACE reads via MiXCR and lists one record per CDR3 protein. Of roughly 800,000 distinct CDR3 sequences detected, nearly 60% appear once; the ten largest clones hold roughly 20%. The specimen was blood. All receptors come from a man aged 25-40 years in good health. The CDR3 runs from the conserved cysteine through the conserved F or W. Fields, in order: J gene, clone size, D gene, V gene, CDR3 protein, CDR3 DNA. A D gene is named only where the DNA matches it firmly. The listing skips clone size in some rows; elsewhere it reads once, few, many or a size class.

TRBJ2-1 | - | TRBD2 | TRBV3-1 | CASSQEAGGQFF | TGTGCCAGCAGCCAAGAAGCGGGAGGCCAGTTCTTC
TRBJ1-2 | - | TRBD1 | TRBV3-1 | CASSPDRGNGHTF | TGTGCCAGCAGCCCAGACAGGGGAAATGGCCACACCTTC
TRBJ2-1 | few | TRBD2 | TRBV12-3/TRBV12-4 | CASSPRGLAGGQNEQFF | TGTGCCAGCAGTCCACGGGGACTAGCGGGAGGTCAAAATGAGCAGTTCTTC
TRBJ2-1 | - | - | TRBV11-2 | CASSLVVDRRYDEQFF | TGTGCCAGCAGCTTAGTCGTGGACCGAAGATACGATGAGCAGTTCTTC
TRBJ2-1 | - | - | TRBV3-1 | CASSQDRRGDEQFF | TGTGCCAGCAGCCAAGATCGTAGAGGTGATGAGCAGTTCTTC
TRBJ2-3 | few | - | TRBV2 | CASGSTGLKSSTDTQYF | TGTGCCAGCGGAAGTACAGGGCTAAAAAGTAGCACAGATACGCAGTATTTT
TRBJ1-2 | - | TRBD1 | TRBV20-1 | CSAYEGTGLFDYTF | TGCAGTGCTTATGAAGGGACAGGGCTTTTTGACTACACCTTC
TRBJ2-7 | - | - | TRBV6-2/TRBV6-3 | CANNMPGDYEQYF | TGTGCCAACAACATGCCAGGGGACTACGAGCAGTACTTC
TRBJ2-1 | few | TRBD2 | TRBV28 | CASKIAGAENEQFF | TGTGCCAGCAAAATAGCGGGAGCGGAAAATGAGCAGTTCTTC
TRBJ2-5 | once | - | TRBV7-2 | CASSFYGSEGTQYF | TGTGCCAGCAGCTTTTACGGGAGCGAGGGGACCCAGTACTTC
TRBJ2-1 | - | TRBD2 | TRBV6-5 | CASSSPIAGPGNEQFF | TGTGCCAGCAGTAGCCCCATAGCGGGGCCGGGGAATGAGCAGTTCTTC
TRBJ2-1 | few | - | TRBV11-2 | CASSLRGWDEQFF | TGTGCCAGCAGCTTGAGGGGATGGGATGAGCAGTTCTTC
TRBJ2-3 | - | - | TRBV29-1 | CSVLRGLEADTQYF | TGCAGCGTTTTACGGGGTTTGGAAGCAGATACGCAGTATTTT
TRBJ2-7 | many | - | TRBV7-6 | CASSANTEYEQYF | TGTGCCAGCAGCGCCAACACAGAGTACGAGCAGTACTTC
TRBJ2-7 | - | TRBD1 | TRBV9 | CASSIGQADYEQYF | TGTGCCAGCAGCATCGGACAGGCAGACTACGAGCAGTACTTC
TRBJ2-7 | - | - | TRBV29-1 | CSGGVALGYEQYF | TGCAGCGGTGGGGTCGCATTAGGGTACGAGCAGTACTTC
TRBJ2-1 | - | - | TRBV2 | CASSVEAEGYRFF | TGTGCCAGCAGTGTCGAGGCTGAGGGGTATCGGTTCTTC
TRBJ2-1 | - | - | TRBV20-1 | CSAGGTLPNEQFF | TGCAGTGCTGGGGGGACCCTACCCAATGAGCAGTTCTTC
TRBJ1-2 | - | - | TRBV20-1 | CSARDDTGNYGYTF | TGCAGTGCTAGAGACGATACAGGGAACTATGGCTACACCTTC
TRBJ1-2 | - | TRBD1 | TRBV10-1 | CASRASGQGNYGYTF | TGCGCCAGCAGGGCGTCTGGACAGGGGAACTATGGCTACACCTTC
TRBJ2-1 | - | TRBD2 | TRBV7-2 | CASSEGLADYNEQFF | TGTGCCAGCAGCGAGGGACTAGCGGATTACAATGAGCAGTTCTTC
TRBJ1-1 | once | - | TRBV12-3/TRBV12-4 | CASSPLGLGGNTGAFF | TGTGCCAGCAGTCCCTTGGGATTGGGGGGGAACACTGGAGCTTTCTTT
TRBJ2-7 | - | TRBD2 | TRBV7-2 | CASSRSQTSGTPREQYF | TGTGCCAGCAGCCGCTCCCAGACTAGCGGGACTCCGAGGGAGCAGTACTTC
TRBJ2-7 | - | - | TRBV29-1 | CSVVADTEQYEQYF | TGCAGCGTTGTTGCCGACACGGAGCAATACGAGCAGTACTTC
TRBJ2-5 | - | - | TRBV7-2 | CASSLNKGQRYQETQYF | TGTGCCAGCAGCTTAAATAAAGGACAGAGATACCAAGAGACCCAGTACTTC
TRBJ1-2 | - | TRBD1 | TRBV27 | CASSYSGGARYGYTF | TGTGCCAGCAGTTACTCAGGGGGCGCGAGATATGGCTACACCTTC
TRBJ2-7 | few | - | TRBV29-1 | CSVQGGIYYEQYF | TGCAGCGTACAAGGGGGGATTTACTACGAGCAGTACTTC
TRBJ2-5 | - | - | TRBV6-1 | CASTSGGKASETQYF | TGTGCCAGCACCAGTGGCGGGAAGGCCAGCGAGACCCAGTACTTC
TRBJ2-1 | few | - | TRBV3-1 | CASSQGPTRGANEQFF | TGTGCCAGCAGCCAAGGGCCAACGAGGGGGGCCAATGAGCAGTTCTTC
TRBJ2-2 | - | TRBD2 | TRBV29-1 | CSVEGLAGDTGELFF | TGCAGCGTTGAAGGGCTAGCGGGAGACACCGGGGAGCTGTTTTTT
TRBJ2-7 | - | - | TRBV20-1 | CSAGGPKYEQYF | TGCAGTGCCGGGGGGCCAAAATACGAGCAGTACTTC
TRBJ2-6 | - | - | TRBV4-3 | CASSQDAAGADSGANVLTF | TGCGCCAGCAGCCAAGATGCGGCAGGGGCCGACTCTGGGGCCAACGTCCTGACTTTC
TRBJ2-7 | - | - | TRBV25-1 | CASSEYFLGSSYEQYF | TGTGCCAGCAGTGAATACTTCCTCGGGAGCTCCTACGAGCAGTACTTC
TRBJ2-7 | - | - | TRBV28 | CASKTSSSYEQYF | TGTGCCAGCAAAACATCGAGCTCCTACGAGCAGTACTTC
TRBJ1-2 | - | TRBD1 | TRBV3-1 | CASSLGQGYGHTF | TGTGCCAGCAGCCTCGGACAGGGCTATGGCCACACCTTC
TRBJ1-6 | - | - | TRBV21-1 | CATGPYNSPLHF | TGTGCCACGGGACCGTATAATTCACCCCTCCACTTT
TRBJ2-5 | - | TRBD2 | TRBV12-3/TRBV12-4 | CASRKRLAGGQETQYF | TGTGCCAGCAGGAAGAGACTAGCGGGGGGCCAAGAGACCCAGTACTTC
TRBJ2-5 | - | - | TRBV5-1 | CASSLAHETQYF | TGCGCCAGCAGCCTGGCCCATGAGACCCAGTACTTC
TRBJ2-2 | - | - | TRBV12-3/TRBV12-4 | CASSKQTLTNTGELFF | TGTGCCAGCAGTAAGCAGACCTTAACGAACACCGGGGAGCTGTTTTTT
TRBJ2-1 | - | - | TRBV5-6 | CASSRTGLANEQFF | TGTGCCAGCAGCCGCACAGGTTTGGCGAATGAGCAGTTCTTC
TRBJ2-5 | - | - | TRBV9 | CASSVENGNGGETQYF | TGTGCCAGCAGCGTAGAGAACGGGAATGGAGGAGAGACCCAGTACTTC
TRBJ2-1 | - | TRBD1 | TRBV11-2 | CASRWGDREDEQFF | TGTGCCAGCCGATGGGGGGACAGGGAAGATGAGCAGTTCTTC
TRBJ2-5 | - | - | TRBV20-1 | CSAPRGAWAETQYF | TGCAGTGCCCCACGGGGGGCTTGGGCAGAGACCCAGTACTTC
TRBJ2-3 | few | TRBD2 | TRBV7-9 | CASSFSAGRSTDTQYF | TGTGCCAGCAGCTTCTCAGCGGGGCGGAGCACAGATACGCAGTATTTT
TRBJ2-3 | - | - | TRBV5-5 | CASEGHTDTQYF | TGTGCCAGCGAAGGGCACACAGATACGCAGTATTTT
TRBJ2-1 | - | - | TRBV18 | CASSPEFWVGGYNEQFF | TGTGCCAGCTCACCAGAGTTTTGGGTCGGGGGATACAATGAGCAGTTCTTC
TRBJ2-1 | - | TRBD2 | TRBV5-1 | CASSLGLAESSSYNEQFF | TGCGCCAGCAGCTTGGGACTAGCGGAAAGCAGCTCCTACAATGAGCAGTTCTTC
TRBJ2-1 | few | - | TRBV20-1 | CSARVGVSSYNEQFF | TGCAGTGCTAGAGTAGGAGTGAGCTCCTACAATGAGCAGTTCTTC
TRBJ2-5 | few | - | TRBV27 | CASSSLTGAGTQYF | TGTGCCAGCAGTTCTTTGACAGGCGCGGGGACCCAGTACTTC
TRBJ2-1 | - | TRBD2 | TRBV27 | CASSPAGGGYNEQFF | TGTGCCAGCAGCCCTGCGGGGGGAGGCTACAATGAGCAGTTCTTC
TRBJ2-5 | few | TRBD2 | TRBV6-1 | CASSEIAGDGTQYF | TGTGCCAGCAGTGAAATAGCGGGAGACGGGACCCAGTACTTC
TRBJ2-6 | once | TRBD1 | TRBV12-3/TRBV12-4 | CASNAGGVGSGANVLTF | TGTGCCAGCAATGCAGGGGGCGTGGGCTCTGGGGCCAACGTCCTGACTTTC
TRBJ1-3 | - | - | TRBV10-3 | CAITPPVRAGNTIYF | TGTGCCATCACCCCTCCGGTCAGGGCCGGAAACACCATATATTTT
TRBJ2-7 | few | TRBD2 | TRBV7-9 | CASSFESGSAYEQYF | TGTGCCAGCAGCTTTGAGAGCGGGAGTGCGTACGAGCAGTACTTC
TRBJ1-2 | - | - | TRBV3-1 | CASSPQITNSDGYTF | TGTGCCAGCAGCCCTCAGATCACAAATTCGGATGGCTACACCTTC
TRBJ2-3 | - | TRBD2 | TRBV7-8 | CASSTELAGGPNTDTQYF | TGTGCCAGCAGCACCGAACTAGCGGGAGGTCCAAACACAGATACGCAGTATTTT
TRBJ2-6 | - | TRBD2 | TRBV4-3 | CASSKLTSGGLESGANVLTF | TGCGCCAGCAGCAAACTGACTAGCGGGGGCTTGGAGAGTGGGGCCAACGTCCTGACTTTC